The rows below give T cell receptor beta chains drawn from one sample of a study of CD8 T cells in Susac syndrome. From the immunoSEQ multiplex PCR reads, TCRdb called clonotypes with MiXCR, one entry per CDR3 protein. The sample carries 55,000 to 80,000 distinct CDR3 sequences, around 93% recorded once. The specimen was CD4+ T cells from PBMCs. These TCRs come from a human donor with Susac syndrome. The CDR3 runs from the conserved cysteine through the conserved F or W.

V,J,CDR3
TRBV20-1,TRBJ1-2,CSAHSRAFRGYTF
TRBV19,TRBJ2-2,CASSGLRGTGELFF
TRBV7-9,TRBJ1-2,CASSFWTEKDGYTF
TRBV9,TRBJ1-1,CASSLTHGTEAFF
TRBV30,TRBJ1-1,CAWSVGPSGTEAFF
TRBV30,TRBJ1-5,CAWSTGTVNQPQHF
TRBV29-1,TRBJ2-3,CSVVGDRTDTQYF
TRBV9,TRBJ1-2,CASSTTLDYTF
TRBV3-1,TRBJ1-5,CASSQDKGLSNQPQHF
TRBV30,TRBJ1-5,CAWGGGSNQPQHF
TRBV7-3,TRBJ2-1,CASSLSSGRYNEQFF
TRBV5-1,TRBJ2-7,CASSHPGTGGYEQYF
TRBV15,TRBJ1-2,CATSRDRQGAGGYTF
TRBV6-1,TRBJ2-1,CASSNGGAVFF
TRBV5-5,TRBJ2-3,CASSLEWGSDTQYF
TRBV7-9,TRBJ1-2,CASSLLLGGYTF
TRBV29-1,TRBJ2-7,CSVVLFEYEQYF
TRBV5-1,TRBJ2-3,CASSGWADTQYF
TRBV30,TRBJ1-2,CAWSVQAGELYGYTF
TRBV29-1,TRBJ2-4,CSVLPERAGDKNIQYF
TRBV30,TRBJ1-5,CAWSDNSNQPQHF
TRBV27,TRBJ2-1,CASRDYNEQFF
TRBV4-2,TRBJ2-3,CASSQDSSEVQYF
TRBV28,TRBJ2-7,CASSSGGVREQYF
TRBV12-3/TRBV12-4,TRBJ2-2,CASRPSPGQGAKGNTGELFF
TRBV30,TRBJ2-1,CAWRMYNEQFF
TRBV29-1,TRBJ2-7,CSVGRTGSEQYF
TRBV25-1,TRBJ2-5,CASSPSLGQAGETQYF
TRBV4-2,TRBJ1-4,CASSQVVAGNEKLFF
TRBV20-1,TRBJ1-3,CSASRDSGNTIYF
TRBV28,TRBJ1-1,CASSFLDVEAFF
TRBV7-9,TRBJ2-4,CASSSGTTGSIQYF
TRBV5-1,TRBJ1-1,CASSFGKNTEAFF
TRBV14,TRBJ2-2,CASSQDLIGELFF
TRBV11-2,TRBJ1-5,CASSLESSDQPQHF
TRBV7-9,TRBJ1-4,CASSLALGRGNEKLFF
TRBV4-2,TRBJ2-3,CASSQAAGGGDTQYF
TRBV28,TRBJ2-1,CASSLSGGAHNEQFF
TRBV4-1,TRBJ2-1,CASSQANFLGLAFNEQFF
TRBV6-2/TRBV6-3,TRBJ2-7,CASSWDRGTYEQYF
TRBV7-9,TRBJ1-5,CASSQGGNSNQPQHF
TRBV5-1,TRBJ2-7,CASTLGLASYEQYF
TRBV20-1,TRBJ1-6,CSARGREASPLHF
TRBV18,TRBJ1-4,CASSPPGTGPNEKLFF
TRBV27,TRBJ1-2,CASSPRQGTGDGYTF
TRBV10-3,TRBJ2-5,CATQGAGAFFQETQYF
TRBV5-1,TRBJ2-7,CASSLADPYEQYF
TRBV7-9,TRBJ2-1,CASSRVPKVYNEQFF
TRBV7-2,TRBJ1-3,CASSWGEAGNTIYF
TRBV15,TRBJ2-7,CATSRPHYEQYF
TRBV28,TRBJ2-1,CASSLWRASYNEQFF
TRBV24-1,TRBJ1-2,CATSTGGWDYGYTF
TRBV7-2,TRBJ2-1,CASSLTGGHYNEQFF
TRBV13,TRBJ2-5,CASSQGTGSNQETQYF
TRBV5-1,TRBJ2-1,CASSPTSGGNYNEQFF
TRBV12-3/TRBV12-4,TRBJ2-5,CASSAPYGQETQYF
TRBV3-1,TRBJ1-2,CASSRSGGSSGYTF
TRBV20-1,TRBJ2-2,CSARDPLVGGELFF
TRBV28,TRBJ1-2,CASSLGGGDGYTF